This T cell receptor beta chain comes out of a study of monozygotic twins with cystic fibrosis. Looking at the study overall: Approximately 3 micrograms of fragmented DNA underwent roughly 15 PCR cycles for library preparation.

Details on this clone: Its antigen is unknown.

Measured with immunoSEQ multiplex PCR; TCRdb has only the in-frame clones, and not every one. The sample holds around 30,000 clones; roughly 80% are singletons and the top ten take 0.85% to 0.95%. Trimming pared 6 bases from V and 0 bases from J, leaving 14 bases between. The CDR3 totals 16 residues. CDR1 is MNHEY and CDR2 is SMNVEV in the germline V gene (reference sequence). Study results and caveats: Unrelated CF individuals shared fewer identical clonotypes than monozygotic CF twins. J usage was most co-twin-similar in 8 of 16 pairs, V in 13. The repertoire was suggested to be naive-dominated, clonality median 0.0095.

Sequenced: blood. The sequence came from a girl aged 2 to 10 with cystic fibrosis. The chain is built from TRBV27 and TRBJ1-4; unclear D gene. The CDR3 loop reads CASSPGVLATNEKLFF. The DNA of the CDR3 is TGTGCCAGCAGCCCTGGCGTTCTAGCAACTAATGAAAAACTGTTTTTT.